One and the same sample provided the 18 T cell receptor beta chains below, sequenced in a study of OX40 agonist ivuxolimab in advanced cancers. Assay: immunoSEQ multiplex PCR; the TCRdb copy retains only in-frame clones and omits some. The sample comprises around 23,000 clones, around nine tenths of which are singletons, and around 25% rests with the top ten. The sequencing here drew on CD4+ or CD8+ T cells sorted from blood, taken in a trial of the OX40 agonist ivuxolimab. The origin of the receptors is an adult with an advanced solid tumor such as melanoma, head and neck, liver or kidney cancer.

The V and J genes are TRBV7-3 and TRBJ2-2, with TRBD2 matching 7 bases. Per the germline V gene, CDR1 is SGHTA and CDR2 is FQGTGA. The V gene end was trimmed by 5 bases and the J gene end by 4 bases; junction bases not matched to a gene: 7. The CDR3 consists of 15 residues. The CDR3 sequence is CASSLGGRGTGELFF. CDR3 DNA: TGTGCCAGCAGCCTTGGAGGGAGGGGCACCGGGGAGCTGTTTTTT.

The chain links TRBV9 to TRBJ1-2; unclear D gene. Germline V gives CDR1 SGDLS, CDR2 YYNGEE. V gave up 3 bases and J gave up 6 bases, with 12 bases separating them. The CDR3 sequence is 13 residues long. CDR3 residues: CASSAPNLNGYTF. The CDR3 DNA reads as TGTGCCAGCAGCGCTCCCAATCTAAATGGCTACACCTTC. The entire variable domain, with the rest obtained from reference TRBV9 and TRBJ1-2, is as follows: DSGVTQTPKHLITATGQRVTLRCSPRSGDLSVYWYQQSLDQGLQFLIQYYNGEERAKGNILERFSAQQFPDLHSELNLSSLELGDSALYFCASSAPNLNGYTFGSGTRLTVV.

V and J are TRBV5-4 and TRBJ1-2, with D possibly TRBD1 on 6 matching bases. From germline, CDR1 is SGHNT and CDR2 YYREEE (reference sequence). This CDR3 is built from 13 residues. Trimming took 6 bases from V and 4 from J, leaving 13 bases between them. CDR3 sequence reads: CASNLRGIYGYTF. The CDR3 DNA follows: TGTGCCAGCAACCTTAGGGGGATCTATGGCTACACCTTC.

The chain couples TRBV15 to TRBJ1-4, with a weak D call TRBD1 (6 bases). There are 16 residues in the CDR3. With 5 bases removed from V and 8 bases from J, the gap between germline ends came to 21 bases. Germline V gene data show CDR1 as LNHNV and CDR2 as YYDKDF (reference sequence). This CDR3 reads CATSDPKRGEGEKLFF. The CDR3 nucleotides are TGTGCCACCAGCGATCCAAAAAGGGGGGAGGGCGAAAAACTGTTTTTT. Drawing the rest from reference TRBV15 and TRBJ1-4, the complete variable domain is DAMVIQNPRYQVTQFGKPVTLSCSQTLNHNVMYWYQQKSSQAPKLLFHYYDKDFNNEADTPDNFQSRRPNTSFCFLDIRSPGLGDTAMYLCATSDPKRGEGEKLFFGSGTQLSVL.

V is TRBV5-5 and J is TRBJ2-1, with TRBD1 matching over 7 bases. The CDR3 has 15 amino acids. V gave up 4 bases and J gave up 13 bases; unmatched junction bases: 17. CDR1 is SGHKS and CDR2 is YYEKEE in the germline V gene (reference sequence). The CDR3: CASSRAETGRHHQFF. Here the CDR3 DNA reads TGTGCCAGCAGCCGTGCCGAGACAGGGCGCCATCATCAGTTCTTC.

The chain couples TRBV10-3 to TRBJ2-5, with D perhaps given as TRBD1 or TRBD2 (8 bases each). The V gene's germline CDR1 is ENHRY and CDR2 SYGVKD. CDR3 size: 14 residues. V shed 4 bases and J shed 5 bases, with 14 bases lying between them. This CDR3 reads CAISGDRTSETQYF. CDR3 DNA: TGTGCCATCAGTGGGGACAGGACTAGCGAGACCCAGTACTTC.

V and J are TRBV7-8 and TRBJ1-2; D is unclear. The CDR3 is 17 amino acids. The V end was cut by 5 bases, the J end by 0 bases, with 19 bases between. Germline V gene sequence: CDR1 SGHVS, CDR2 FQNEAQ. For the CDR3, the DNA is TGTGCCAGCAGCCCCCCGCCACAGCGATCAGCTAACTATGGCTACACCTTC. Protein product: CASSPPPQRSANYGYTF.

The rearrangement joins TRBV30 to TRBJ2-1, with 10 positions matching TRBD2. This CDR3 region has 15 residues. The J segment lost 3 bases and the V segment lost 1 base, leaving 3 bases of the junction unmatched. The germline CDR1 and CDR2 sequences are GTSNPN and SVGIG (reference sequence). The CDR3 DNA reads TGTGCCTGGAGTGGGGGGACTAGCGTCTACAATGAGCAGTTCTTC. Its protein is CAWSGGTSVYNEQFF.

Turning to this clone: Other DNA sequences of this sample code for an identical CDR3. The chain combines TRBV11-2 with TRBJ2-7; D is undetermined. From germline, CDR1 is SGHAT and CDR2 FQNNGV. CDR3 size: 13 residues. Trimming left V 5 bases short and J 2 bases short, with 10 bases between. CDR3 sequence (DNA): TGTGCCAGCAGCCTAGGGCTTCCCTACGAGCAGTACTTC. It encodes CASSLGLPYEQYF.

The chain combines TRBV10-3 with TRBJ2-3; possibly TRBD1 for D (5 bases). The CDR3 sequence is 16 residues long. CDR1 and CDR2 from the germline V gene are ENHRY and SYGVKD. V lost 8 bases to trimming and J lost 0 bases, with 18 bases between them. In DNA form, the CDR3 reads TGTGCCATCGGAGAAGAGATAGGGGCAAGCACAGATACGCAGTATTTT. Protein sequence: CAIGEEIGASTDTQYF.

In regard to this clone: The sample carries other DNA sequences with the same CDR3. J is TRBJ1-5 and V is TRBV5-6; D is uncertain. This CDR3 is built from 16 residues. Trimming shortened V by 0 bases and J by 2 bases, and 12 bases separated the two germline ends. Germline CDR1 is SGHDT and CDR2 is YYEEEE. CDR3 region: CASSLGAGGGNQPQHF. The DNA for the CDR3 is TGTGCCAGCAGCTTGGGAGCGGGAGGTGGCAATCAGCCCCAGCATTTT.

The genes are TRBV29-1 and TRBJ2-7, with D tentatively TRBD2 (7 bases). The length of the CDR3 is 17 residues. Trimming stripped 0 bases from V and 2 bases from J, with 20 bases between. The germline CDR1 and CDR2 sequences are SQVTM and ANQGSEA. CDR3 sequence: CSVEDRSPGGQAYEQYF. Written as DNA, the CDR3 is TGCAGCGTTGAAGATCGGTCCCCCGGGGGGCAAGCCTACGAGCAGTACTTC.

J is TRBJ2-5 and V is TRBV5-4; 14 bases fit TRBD2. The V gene's germline CDR1 is SGHNT and CDR2 YYREEE (reference sequence). The CDR3 runs to 16 residues. With V trimmed by 4 bases and J by 5 bases, 7 bases remained unmatched. CDR3 in amino acids: CASSETSGRARETQYF. The CDR3 DNA reads as TGTGCCAGCAGCGAGACTAGCGGGAGGGCCAGGGAGACCCAGTACTTC.

The count of this clone is one. The chain has TRBV9 and TRBJ2-3, with 8 bases lining up with TRBD1. Germline values: CDR1 SGDLS, CDR2 YYNGEE. The CDR3 length is 14 residues. Losses at the gene ends were 0 bases for V and 5 bases for J; bases not matched to a gene: 2. CDR3 residues: CASSVETGGDTQYF. CDR3 nucleotide sequence: TGTGCCAGCAGCGTAGAAACAGGGGGAGATACGCAGTATTTT.

The chain combines TRBV2 with TRBJ2-7; D is tentatively TRBD1 or TRBD2 (5 bases each). The CDR3 covers 15 residues. V gave up 4 bases and J gave up 3 bases, with 16 bases separating them. Germline-derived CDR1 and CDR2 are SNHLY and FYNNEI. This chain's CDR3 is CASSVTPGPFYEQYF. As DNA, the CDR3 is TGTGCCAGCAGTGTCACGCCGGGACCTTTCTACGAGCAGTACTTC.

This chain links TRBV7-2 with TRBJ2-1, with D perhaps matching TRBD2 (5 bases). CDR1 and CDR2 from the germline V gene are SGHTA and FQGNSA. The CDR3 has 13 amino acids. The ends were cut back, 3 bases at V and 7 bases at J, with 10 bases in the middle. The CDR3 loop reads CASSLEVGNEQFF. In DNA, the CDR3 is TGTGCCAGCAGCTTGGAGGTTGGAAATGAGCAGTTCTTC.

The chain recombines TRBV4-3 with TRBJ2-3; D unclear. Germline lookup yields CDR1 LGHNA and CDR2 YSLEER. V lost 4 bases to trimming and J lost 6 bases, with 14 bases between them. The CDR3 has 14 amino acids. DNA of the CDR3: TGCGCCAGCAGCCCCCTCCAATCCTCGGATACGCAGTATTTT. Translating gives CASSPLQSSDTQYF.

This clone occurred a few times. The chain combines TRBV2 with TRBJ2-1; 10 bases align to TRBD2. The CDR3 runs to 17 residues. V gave up 5 bases and J gave up 2 bases; unmatched junction bases: 9. The V gene's germline CDR1 is SNHLY and CDR2 FYNNEI. In DNA, the CDR3 is TGTGCCAGCAGTAACACCCTAGCGGGGGCCACCTACAATGAGCAGTTCTTC. Amino acid sequence: CASSNTLAGATYNEQFF.